Below, 11 T cell receptor beta chains from the same sample are listed, as sequenced in a study of identical twins. Each CDR3 protein gets one entry after TCRdb re-called the 5' RACE reads with MiXCR. Altogether a few hundred thousand distinct CDR3 sequences are present, 6% to 7% being singletons, with the ten largest covering 14% to 15%. The sample was also linked to a second study, of T cells expressing NK-cell markers.

Material for sequencing was CD8+ T cells sorted from blood. Every receptor here comes from a woman aged 18-35 years in good health.

The J gene is TRBJ2-5, the V gene TRBV24-1; 7 bases map to TRBD1. CDR3 size: 15 residues. CDR1 and CDR2 (germline): KGHDR, SFDVKD. V trimming: 5 bases; J trimming: 5 bases; junction bases outside the gene matches: 10. This CDR3 is CATSVNEGGWETQYF. The DNA of the CDR3 is TGTGCCACCAGTGTAAACGAAGGGGGCTGGGAGACCCAGTACTTC.

This clonotype was seen at least ten times. This chain uses TRBV7-9 with TRBJ2-1; D remains unclear. The germline V gene encodes CDR1 SEHNR and CDR2 FQNEAQ (reference sequence). The CDR3 spans 16 residues. The V and J ends lost 3 bases and 0 bases respectively, with 12 bases between them. The CDR3 reads CASSFGAGSSYNEQFF. The CDR3 bases are TGTGCCAGCAGCTTTGGAGCAGGTAGCTCCTACAATGAGCAGTTCTTC.

The V call is TRBV10-2, the J call TRBJ1-4; TRBD1 agrees at 10 bases. This CDR3 contains 14 residues. The J segment lost 9 bases and the V segment lost 0 bases, leaving 1 base of the junction unmatched. CDR1 is WSHSY and CDR2 is SAAADI in the germline V gene. CDR3 amino acids: CASSESGQGQKLFF. CDR3 nucleotide sequence: TGCGCCAGCAGTGAGTCGGGACAGGGGCAAAAACTGTTTTTT.

This chain connects TRBV9 to TRBJ1-2, with TRBD1 matching over 9 bases. V shed 7 bases, J shed 7 bases, and the junction held 5 bases outside the gene matches. The CDR3 is made up of 12 amino acids. The germline CDR1 and CDR2 sequences are SGDLS and YYNGEE. As DNA, the CDR3 is TGTGCCAGCGGAGGGGACAGGGTTGGCTACACCTTC. Translated: CASGGDRVGYTF.

This clonotype appeared many times. J is TRBJ1-2 and V is TRBV29-1; the match to TRBD1 covers 9 bases. The CDR3 consists of 13 residues. Germline trimming cut 5 bases from V and 6 bases from J; bases unmatched to any gene: 7. CDR1 is SQVTM, CDR2 ANQGSEA, per germline. The chain's CDR3 is CSVIPGTGNGYTF. CDR3 DNA: TGCAGCGTTATTCCCGGGACAGGGAATGGCTACACCTTC.

This chain joins TRBV7-9 and TRBJ2-3; D call uncertain. This CDR3 spans 15 amino acids. The V gene lost 3 bases and the J gene lost 0 bases, with 10 bases spanning the gap. The V gene's germline CDR1 is SEHNR and CDR2 FQNEAQ (reference sequence). The CDR3 DNA reads as TGTGCCAGCAGCTTTGGAACCTGGAGCACAGATACGCAGTATTTT. It yields the protein CASSFGTWSTDTQYF.

The rearrangement joins TRBV27 to TRBJ1-2; a possible D gene is TRBD1 (6 bases). Germline values: CDR1 MNHEY, CDR2 SMNVEV (reference sequence). V lost 1 base to trimming and J lost 3 bases, with 12 bases between them. The CDR3 totals 15 residues. Here the CDR3 DNA reads TGTGCCAGCAGTTTATATCCAGGGGACCACTATGGCTACACCTTC. This encodes CASSLYPGDHYGYTF.

This chain links TRBV2 with TRBJ1-2, with a tentative D call TRBD1 (6 bases). This CDR3 has 11 residues. Germline V CDR1 and CDR2: SNHLY, FYNNEI. Trimming took off 10 bases at V and 6 bases at J, with 12 bases between the two ends. This CDR3 reads CAISRDNGYTF. CDR3 nucleotide sequence: TGTGCCATATCCCGGGACAATGGCTACACCTTC.

The genes are TRBV2 and TRBJ2-6, with D possibly matching TRBD2 (7 bases). CDR1 is SNHLY and CDR2 is FYNNEI in the germline V gene. The V end was cut by 6 bases, the J end by 0 bases, with 21 bases between. The CDR3 is 19 residues long. DNA of the CDR3: TGTGCCAGCAGCCCCCACGGGGGGCTCACCTACTCTGGGGCCAACGTCCTGACTTTC. It translates to CASSPHGGLTYSGANVLTF. Full variable domain (remainder filled in from reference TRBV2 and TRBJ2-6): EPEVTQTPSHQVTQMGQEVILRCVPISNHLYFYWYRQILGQKVEFLVSFYNNEISEKSEIFDDQFSVERPDGSNFTLKIRSTKLEDSAMYFCASSPHGGLTYSGANVLTFGAGSRLTVL.

This clonotype was counted between two and nine times. V and J are TRBV7-2 and TRBJ2-1; TRBD2 aligns across 7 bases. Germline values: CDR1 SGHTA, CDR2 FQGNSA. The V and J ends lost 5 bases and 4 bases, in that order; junction bases with no gene match: 8. The CDR3 length is 15 residues. The CDR3 region has the DNA TGTGCCAGCAGCCCCTCCCCTAGCGGATACAATGAGCAGTTCTTC. It yields the protein CASSPSPSGYNEQFF.

The chain is built from TRBV29-1 and TRBJ2-2; tentatively, D is TRBD1 or TRBD2 (5 bases each). Deletions cut 0 bases from V and 5 bases from J, with 22 bases between. Germline V lookup: CDR1 SQVTM, CDR2 ANQGSEA. The CDR3 has 18 residues. The CDR3 is CSVEDRALVGWGTGELFF. As DNA, the CDR3 is TGCAGCGTTGAAGATCGGGCCTTAGTGGGATGGGGGACCGGGGAGCTGTTTTTT.